These 2 T cell receptor beta chains share one sample of origin, sequenced in a study of technical replicates of blood from a handful of donors. The method was immunoSEQ multiplex PCR; TCRdb's version includes in-frame clones alone and lacks a portion of them. Among approximately 15,000 clones, over 75% were seen once, and the ten largest hold 10% to 15%. The specimen was PBMCs. The receptors derive from a human donor in good health.

This chain joins TRBV4-1 and TRBJ2-5; the match to TRBD2 covers 7 bases. This CDR3 spans 17 amino acids. CDR1 is MGHRA and CDR2 is YSYEKL in the germline V gene. The ends lost 0 bases at V and 7 bases at J; junction bases unmatched: 14. This CDR3 reads CASSQDGWSGGGVTQYF. The CDR3 coding sequence is TGCGCCAGCAGCCAAGATGGGTGGTCGGGAGGAGGGGTGACCCAGTACTTC.

The gene calls are TRBV18 and TRBJ1-4; a weak D match, TRBD1 (6 bases). CDR1 is KGHSH and CDR2 is LQKENI in the germline V gene. V dropped 3 bases and J dropped 4 bases, with 9 bases sitting between them. This CDR3 spans 14 amino acids. The CDR3 bases are TGTGCCAGCTCACCCAGGGGCCTTAATGAAAAACTGTTTTTT. As protein: CASSPRGLNEKLFF.